The clone carrying this TCR beta chain appeared many times. The target antigen is unknown. Exclusion criteria comprised uncontrolled infection, other autoimmune disease, pregnancy or lactation. Each diagnosis was grounded in clinical symptoms, serum thyroxine and TRAb, thyroid ultrasound, and orbital computed tomography. This entry comes from a study of T cells in Graves' hyperthyroidism and ophthalmopathy. Researchers took RNA transcripts and amplified the TCR beta CDR3 regions from them. The HTBI set primed first-round TCR CDR3 RT-PCR. Each CDR3 protein is one row after TCRdb ran MiXCR on the multiplex PCR reads. The table records roughly 720,000 distinct CDR3 sequences, approximately 15% of them present only once. The V end was cut by 3 bases, the J end by 2 bases, with 14 bases between. Germline assignment: CDR1 MDHEN and CDR2 SYDVKM. This CDR3 has 15 residues. Study findings and constraints: Ophthalmopathy prediction by the model preceded onset by a median about 6.8 months. Most clonotypes expanded in the thyroid (above 0.001) were also present in blood.

Material: blood. This chain uses TRBV28 with TRBJ2-7, with D perhaps TRBD1 (6 bases). The TCR comes from a man aged 45-60 years with Graves' hyperthyroidism. The DNA of the CDR3 is TGTGCCAGCAGTTTGTTAGGACCAGGGGCCTACGAGCAGTACTTC. It is translated as CASSLLGPGAYEQYF.